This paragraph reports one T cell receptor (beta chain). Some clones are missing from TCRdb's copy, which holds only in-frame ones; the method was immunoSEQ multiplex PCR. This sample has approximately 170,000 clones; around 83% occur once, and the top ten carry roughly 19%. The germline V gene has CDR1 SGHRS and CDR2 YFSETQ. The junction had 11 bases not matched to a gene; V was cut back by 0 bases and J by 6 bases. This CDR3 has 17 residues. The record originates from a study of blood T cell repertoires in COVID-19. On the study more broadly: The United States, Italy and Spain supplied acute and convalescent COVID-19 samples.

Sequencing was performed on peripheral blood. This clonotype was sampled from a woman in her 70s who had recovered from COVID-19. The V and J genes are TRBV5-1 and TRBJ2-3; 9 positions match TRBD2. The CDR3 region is CASSLVVAGEPRDTQYF. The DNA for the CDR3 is TGCGCCAGCAGCTTGGTGGTAGCGGGGGAGCCGCGGGATACGCAGTATTTT.